What follows are 2 T cell receptor beta chains derived from one specimen sequenced in a study of control samples from healthy donors and cancer patients. Produced via immunoSEQ multiplex PCR; TCRdb's table is partial and in-frame only. The sample includes roughly 86,000 clones, more than 85% seen only once; the top ten take approximately 1.5%. Source material: blood. The receptors were sampled from a woman in her thirties in good health.

Note on this clone: Other DNA sequences within the sample encode an identical CDR3. The rearrangement joins TRBV3-1 (or the pseudogene TRBV3-2) to TRBJ2-7, with 8 bases aligning to TRBD2. This CDR3 has 17 amino acids. CDR1 is LGHDT, CDR2 YNNKEL, per germline (reference sequence). Trimming took 1 base from V and 0 from J; bases not matched to a gene: 8. CDR3 coding DNA: TGTGCCAGCAGCCAAGCTCTCCGGCGGGGGGTCTCCTACGAGCAGTACTTC. Translation: CASSQALRRGVSYEQYF.

This clone was recorded once. This chain joins TRBV7-9 and TRBJ1-5, with D hard to call. The CDR3 runs to 14 residues. Trimming took 5 bases from V and 5 from J, leaving 13 bases between them. Germline CDR1 reads SEHNR; CDR2 reads FQNEAQ (reference sequence). CDR3: CASSRYREYQPQHF. As DNA, the CDR3 is TGTGCCAGCAGCAGGTACCGGGAGTATCAGCCCCAGCATTTT.